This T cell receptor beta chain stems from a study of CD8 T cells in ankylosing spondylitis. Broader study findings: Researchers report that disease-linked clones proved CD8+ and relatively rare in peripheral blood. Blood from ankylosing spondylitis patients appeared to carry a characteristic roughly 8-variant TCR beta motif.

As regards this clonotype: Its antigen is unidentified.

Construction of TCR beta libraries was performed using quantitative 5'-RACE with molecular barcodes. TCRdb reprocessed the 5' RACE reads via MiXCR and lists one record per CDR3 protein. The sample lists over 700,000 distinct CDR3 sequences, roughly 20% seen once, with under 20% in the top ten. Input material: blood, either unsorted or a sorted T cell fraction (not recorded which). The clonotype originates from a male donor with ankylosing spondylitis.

CDR3 DNA sequence: TGTGCCAGCAGCCCCGAAACTACCTCTGGAAACACCATATATTTT. This codes for CASSPETTSGNTIYF. The V call is TRBV12-3 or TRBV12-4, the J call TRBJ1-3; no clear D gene. V dropped 6 bases and J dropped 0 bases, with 12 bases sitting between them. The CDR3 contains 15 residues.